The 13 T cell receptor beta chains in this list originate from one sample, sequenced in a study of cytotoxic CD8 clonotypes in ibrutinib-treated CLL. Data came from immunoSEQ multiplex PCR; TCRdb stores just in-frame clones and leaves some out. The sample contains 120,000 to 150,000 clones, 85% to 95% of which appear only once. This sample comprised PBMCs, obtained after 12 months of ibrutinib treatment. Source of these receptors: a human donor with chronic lymphocytic leukemia.

The V and J genes are TRBV9 and TRBJ1-1, with D possibly TRBD1 on 5 matching bases. The CDR3 is 15 amino acids. Germline-derived CDR1 and CDR2 are SGDLS and YYNGEE. Deletions cut 0 bases from V and 3 bases from J, with 12 bases between. In nucleotides, the CDR3 is TGTGCCAGCAGCGTAGTTGGGGCTTCGCACACTGAAGCTTTCTTT. It codes for CASSVVGASHTEAFF.

DNA for the CDR3: TGTGCCAGCAGCCAACTACCGGGGTTTAGCACAGATACGCAGTATTTT. It codes for CASSQLPGFSTDTQYF. The chain recombines TRBV14 with TRBJ2-3; possible D gene TRBD2, 5 bases. Deletions cut 2 bases from V and 0 bases from J, with 12 bases between. The germline V gene has CDR1 SGHDN and CDR2 FVKESK. CDR3 length: 16 amino acids.

As regards this clone: Germline and junction disagree at one end, which may indicate a read error. The V call is TRBV4-1, the J call TRBJ2-7; 11 positions agree with TRBD2. This CDR3 has 14 residues. Germline loops: CDR1 MGHRA, CDR2 YSYEKL. The CDR3 region is CASSQLEGLAVLDF. In DNA, the CDR3 is TGCGCCAGCAGCCAACTTGAGGGACTAGCGGTTCTGGACTTC.

The rearrangement uses TRBV6-6 and TRBJ2-1; maybe TRBD1 (5 bases). V dropped 2 bases and J dropped 4 bases, with 12 bases sitting between them. This CDR3 contains 15 residues. CDR1 is MNHNY and CDR2 is SVGAGI in the germline V gene (reference sequence). Written as DNA, the CDR3 is TGTGCCAGCAGTTACAGCCAGGGCAATTACAATGAGCAGTTCTTC. This codes for CASSYSQGNYNEQFF.

The genes are TRBV2 and TRBJ1-1; D ambiguous. Germline V gene data show CDR1 as SNHLY and CDR2 as FYNNEI. The CDR3 length is 14 residues. Trimming removed 3 bases from V and 4 bases from J, with 12 bases in between. The DNA of the CDR3 is TGTGCCAGCAGTGACAGGAAAGCGAGCACTGAAGCTTTCTTT. It specifies CASSDRKASTEAFF.

This sequence joins TRBV7-9 and TRBJ2-1; D is perhaps TRBD1 (5 bases). The germline V and J ends were trimmed by 3 bases and 5 bases, with 17 bases remaining between them. The CDR3 runs 16 residues. CDR1 is SEHNR, CDR2 FQNEAQ, per germline (reference sequence). The CDR3 loop is CASSFQWAGHDNEQFF. In nucleotides, the CDR3 is TGTGCCAGCAGCTTCCAATGGGCAGGGCACGACAATGAGCAGTTCTTC.

This chain joins TRBV19 and TRBJ2-2; 7 bases fit TRBD1. The length of the CDR3 is 14 residues. Germline CDR1 LNHDA, CDR2 SQIVND (reference sequence). The junction had 3 bases not matched to a gene; V was cut back by 4 bases and J by 4 bases. The CDR3 bases are TGTGCCAGTAGTAAGGACAGGAGCACCGGGGAGCTGTTTTTT. It codes for CASSKDRSTGELFF.

This clone has just a few counts. The rearrangement uses TRBV27 and TRBJ2-2; 7 positions match TRBD2. The trim removed 1 base at V and 2 bases at J, leaving 1 base unmatched. The CDR3 sequence is 15 residues long. Germline-derived CDR1 and CDR2 are MNHEY and SMNVEV (reference sequence). CDR3 sequence reads: CASSLWEGNTGELFF. CDR3 DNA: TGTGCCAGCAGTTTATGGGAGGGCAACACCGGGGAGCTGTTTTTT.

The rearrangement uses TRBV19 and TRBJ1-5; possible D gene TRBD1, 6 bases. CDR3 size: 15 residues. Deletions cut 6 bases from V and 4 bases from J, with 16 bases between. The germline V gene has CDR1 LNHDA and CDR2 SQIVND (reference sequence). The CDR3 DNA is TGTGCCAGTAGAAGGAGGGGGGAAAATAATCAGCCCCAGCATTTT. Encoded protein: CASRRRGENNQPQHF.

The chain combines TRBV30 with TRBJ1-5; 8 nucleotides line up with TRBD1. The V segment lost 0 bases and the J segment 0 bases; nucleotides outside the gene matches: 7. The CDR3 has 17 amino acids. Germline CDR1 GTSNPN, CDR2 SVGIG (reference sequence). The CDR3 nucleotides read TGTGCCTGGAGTGTAGATCGGACAGGGATTAGCAATCAGCCCCAGCATTTT. As protein: CAWSVDRTGISNQPQHF.

CDR3 coding DNA: TGTGCCAGCAGTTTAATGTCGGCTAGCGGGAGTCTCGGTAATGAGCAGTTCTTC. As protein: CASSLMSASGSLGNEQFF. The chain employs TRBV27 and TRBJ2-1; 10 bases line up with TRBD2. The CDR3 has 18 amino acids. Germline V gene sequence: CDR1 MNHEY, CDR2 SMNVEV (reference sequence). V shed 2 bases, J shed 7 bases, and the junction held 14 bases outside the gene matches.

V is TRBV28 and J is TRBJ2-7, with TRBD2 matching 13 bases. Germline V CDR1 and CDR2: MDHEN, SYDVKM. The CDR3 has 15 residues. V lost 5 bases, J lost 7 bases, and 8 bases stayed unmatched. The DNA of the CDR3 is TGTGCCAGCAGTCGACTACTAGCGGGAGGGTGGGAGCAGTACTTC. It codes for CASSRLLAGGWEQYF.

The chain joins TRBV19 to TRBJ1-1; D uncertain. V lost 1 base and J lost 1, with 7 bases in between. The CDR3 is made up of 14 amino acids. The germline V gene encodes CDR1 LNHDA and CDR2 SQIVND (reference sequence). CDR3 coding DNA: TGTGCCAGTAGTATAGGGGGAAGGAACACTGAAGCTTTCTTT. Residues: CASSIGGRNTEAFF.